The 10 T cell receptor beta chains presented below share a single source sample, sequenced in a study of shared clonotypes between healthy human individuals. Assay used: immunoSEQ multiplex PCR; TCRdb lists only in-frame clones, some missing. The sample has approximately 1,000,000 clones, approximately 75% seen once; the top ten hold roughly 0.9%. The sequencing sample was made of memory CD4+ T cells from PBMCs. Subset indicated: CD45RA-negative fraction. The receptor source for this set is a man between 18 and 29 years old in good health. Some clones in this sample may be carry-over from other donors' samples.

The chain carries TRBV28 and TRBJ2-6, with D unclear. The CDR3 is 17 residues long. Germline CDR1 and CDR2: MDHEN and SYDVKM. Trimming cost V 7 bases and J 0 bases, with 16 bases left between them. The CDR3 region has the DNA TGTGCCAGCACCTCACCCTCCCCGTACTCTGGGGCCAACGTCCTGACTTTC. Its translation is CASTSPSPYSGANVLTF.

This chain connects TRBV7-6 to TRBJ2-3; D is possibly TRBD2 (6 bases). V lost 1 base, J lost 7 bases, and 21 bases lay in between. Germline V CDR1 and CDR2: SGHVS, FNYEAQ. The CDR3 covers 17 residues. CDR3 DNA sequence: TGTGCCAGCAGCTTAGTCCGGGAGTCCTATACCGATTATACGCAGTATTTT. This encodes CASSLVRESYTDYTQYF.

Of note for this clone: Since a much larger clone is just one base distant, this may be a read error. The chain has TRBV5-6 and TRBJ1-2; tentatively, D is TRBD1 (5 bases). The CDR3 extends over 15 amino acids. Germline assignment: CDR1 SGHDT and CDR2 YYEEEE. This CDR3 reads CTSSLADSYHYGYTF. Here the CDR3 DNA reads TGTACCAGCAGCTTGGCCGACAGTTACCACTATGGCTACACCTTC.

The genes are TRBV5-1 and TRBJ1-1, with TRBD1 matching over 9 bases. Germline loops: CDR1 SGHRS, CDR2 YFSETQ. V trimming: 4 bases; J trimming: 5 bases; junction bases outside the gene matches: 6. The CDR3 length is 14 residues. The CDR3 sequence: CASSVDRGGTEAFF. CDR3 in DNA: TGCGCCAGCAGCGTGGACAGGGGCGGGACTGAAGCTTTCTTT.

The count of this clone is one. The gene calls are TRBV18 and TRBJ2-2; D unresolved. The CDR3 runs to 15 residues. In germline, CDR1 is KGHSH, CDR2 LQKENI. Deletions cut 2 bases from V and 5 bases from J, with 12 bases between. The CDR3 DNA reads as TGTGCCAGCTCACCAGGCTTTCCACGGACCGGGGAGCTGTTTTTT. This translates into CASSPGFPRTGELFF.

The chain couples TRBV10-2 to TRBJ2-7; 7 nucleotides agree with TRBD2. CDR3 length equals 13 residues. Trimming cost V 3 bases and J 3 bases; bases outside gene matches: 2. Germline CDR1 is WSHSY and CDR2 is SAAADI. The CDR3 DNA follows: TGCGCCAGCAGTGAATGGGAGGGCTACGAGCAGTACTTC. Translated, it gives CASSEWEGYEQYF.

This clone showed up many times. The chain couples TRBV27 to TRBJ2-7; perhaps TRBD2 as D (5 bases). The germline V gene encodes CDR1 MNHEY and CDR2 SMNVEV (reference sequence). Trimming left V 4 bases short and J 4 bases short, with 14 bases between. This CDR3 is built from 14 residues. The chain's CDR3 is CASSWGVAIYEQYF. CDR3 DNA: TGTGCCAGCAGTTGGGGAGTCGCGATATACGAGCAGTACTTC.

This clone came up many times. The same CDR3 also results from other DNA sequences found in this sample. Here the CDR3 reads CASSLDRMNTEAFF. The CDR3 DNA reads TGCGCCAGCAGCCTCGACAGGATGAACACTGAAGCTTTCTTT. This chain connects TRBV5-1 to TRBJ1-1, with D maybe TRBD1 (6 bases). Germline CDR1 is SGHRS and CDR2 is YFSETQ. The CDR3 extends over 14 amino acids. Trimming pared 4 bases from V and 0 bases from J, leaving 10 bases between.

This chain uses TRBV2 with TRBJ1-5; 11 bases line up with TRBD1. The V segment lost 4 bases and the J segment 7 bases; nucleotides outside the gene matches: 3. Germline V gene lookup returns CDR1 SNHLY and CDR2 FYNNEI. CDR3 size: 14 residues. In nucleotides, the CDR3 is TGTGCCAGCAGTGGGACAGGGGGCCGGCAGCCCCAGCATTTT. Its protein is CASSGTGGRQPQHF.

The V call is TRBV30, the J call TRBJ2-3, with 13 nucleotides matching TRBD2. Germline-derived CDR1 and CDR2 are GTSNPN and SVGIG (reference sequence). Losses at the gene ends were 2 bases for V and 8 bases for J; bases not matched to a gene: 10. CDR3 length: 16 amino acids. CDR3 coding DNA: TGTGCCTGGAGTCTCGGGACTAGCGGGATAGGGGGTACGCAGTATTTT. Amino acid sequence: CAWSLGTSGIGGTQYF.